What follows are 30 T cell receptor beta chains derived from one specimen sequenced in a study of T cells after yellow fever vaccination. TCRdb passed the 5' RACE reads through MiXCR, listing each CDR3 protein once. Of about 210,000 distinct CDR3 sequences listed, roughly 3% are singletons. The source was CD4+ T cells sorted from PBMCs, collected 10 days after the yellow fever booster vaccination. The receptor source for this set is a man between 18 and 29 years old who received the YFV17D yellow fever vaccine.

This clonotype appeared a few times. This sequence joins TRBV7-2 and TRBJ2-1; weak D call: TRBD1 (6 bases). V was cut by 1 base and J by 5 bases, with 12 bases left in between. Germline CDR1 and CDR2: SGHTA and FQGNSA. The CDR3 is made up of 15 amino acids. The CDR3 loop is CASSLEGQGHNEQFF. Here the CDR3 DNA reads TGTGCCAGCAGCTTAGAGGGGCAGGGGCACAATGAGCAGTTCTTC.

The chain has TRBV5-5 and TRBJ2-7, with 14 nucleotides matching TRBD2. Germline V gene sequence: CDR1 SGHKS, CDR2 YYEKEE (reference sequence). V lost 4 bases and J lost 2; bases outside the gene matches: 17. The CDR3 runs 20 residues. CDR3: CASSQMLGLAGVVHAYEQYF. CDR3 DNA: TGTGCCAGCAGCCAAATGTTGGGACTAGCGGGGGTAGTACACGCCTACGAGCAGTACTTC.

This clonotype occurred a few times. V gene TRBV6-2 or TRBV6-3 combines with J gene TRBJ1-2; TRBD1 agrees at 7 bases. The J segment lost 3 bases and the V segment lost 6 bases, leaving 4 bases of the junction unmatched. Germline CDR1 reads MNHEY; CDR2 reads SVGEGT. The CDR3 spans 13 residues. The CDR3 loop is CASRSRGDYGYTF. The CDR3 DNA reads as TGTGCCAGCAGGTCCAGGGGGGACTATGGCTACACCTTC.

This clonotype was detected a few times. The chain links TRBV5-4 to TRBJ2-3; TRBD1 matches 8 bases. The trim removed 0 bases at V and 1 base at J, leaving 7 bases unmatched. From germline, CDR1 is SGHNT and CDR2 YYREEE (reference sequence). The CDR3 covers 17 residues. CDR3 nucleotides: TGTGCCAGCAGCTTGGACCCCGGGACAGGAGGCACAGATACGCAGTATTTT. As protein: CASSLDPGTGGTDTQYF.

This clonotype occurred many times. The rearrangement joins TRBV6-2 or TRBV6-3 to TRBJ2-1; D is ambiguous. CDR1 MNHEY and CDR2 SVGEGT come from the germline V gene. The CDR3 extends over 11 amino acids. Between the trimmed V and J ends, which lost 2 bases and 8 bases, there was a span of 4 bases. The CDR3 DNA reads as TGTGCCAGCAGTTACGGTTATGAGCAGTTCTTC. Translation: CASSYGYEQFF.

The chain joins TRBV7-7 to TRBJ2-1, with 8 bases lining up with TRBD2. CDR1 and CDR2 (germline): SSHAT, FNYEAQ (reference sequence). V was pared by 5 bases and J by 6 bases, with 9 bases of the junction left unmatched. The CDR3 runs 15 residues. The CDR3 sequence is CASSPGFSGGNEQFF. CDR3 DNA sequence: TGTGCCAGCAGCCCGGGATTCAGCGGGGGCAATGAGCAGTTCTTC. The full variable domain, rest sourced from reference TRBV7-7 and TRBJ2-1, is GAGVSQSPRYKVTKRGQDVTLRCDPISSHATLYWYQQALGQGPEFLTYFNYEAQPDKSGLPSDRFSAERPEGSISTLTIQRTEQRDSAMYRCASSPGFSGGNEQFFGPGTRLTVL.

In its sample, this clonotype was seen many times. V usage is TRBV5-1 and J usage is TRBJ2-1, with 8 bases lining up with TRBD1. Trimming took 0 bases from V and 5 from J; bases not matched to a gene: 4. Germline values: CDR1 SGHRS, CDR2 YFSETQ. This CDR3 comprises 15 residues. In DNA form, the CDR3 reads TGCGCCAGCAGCTTGGGGCAGGGGGCACACAATGAGCAGTTCTTC. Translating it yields CASSLGQGAHNEQFF.

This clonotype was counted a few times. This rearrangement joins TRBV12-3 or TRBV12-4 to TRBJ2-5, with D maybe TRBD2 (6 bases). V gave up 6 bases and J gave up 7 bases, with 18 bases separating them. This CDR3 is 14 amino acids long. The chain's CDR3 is CASSGTPSEGTQYF. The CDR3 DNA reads TGTGCCAGCAGCGGGACTCCCTCCGAAGGGACCCAGTACTTC.

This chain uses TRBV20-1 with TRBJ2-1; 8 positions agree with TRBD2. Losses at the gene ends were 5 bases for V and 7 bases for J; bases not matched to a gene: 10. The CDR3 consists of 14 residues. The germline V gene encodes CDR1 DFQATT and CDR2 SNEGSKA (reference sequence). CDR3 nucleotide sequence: TGCAGTGCTTTGCGGGGGGCCCCTCGGAATGAGCAGTTCTTC. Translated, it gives CSALRGAPRNEQFF.

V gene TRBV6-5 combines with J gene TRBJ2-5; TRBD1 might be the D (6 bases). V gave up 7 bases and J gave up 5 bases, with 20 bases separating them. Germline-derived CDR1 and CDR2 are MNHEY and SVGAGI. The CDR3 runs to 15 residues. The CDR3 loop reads CASIHRDNPGETQYF. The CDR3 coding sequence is TGTGCCAGCATACACCGGGACAACCCCGGCGAGACCCAGTACTTC.

The CDR3 DNA sequence: TGTGCCAGCAGCTTAAGTCGCTCCTACGAGCAGTACGTC. Its translation: CASSLSRSYEQYV. This sequence joins TRBV7-8 and TRBJ2-7; D is unresolved. V was cut by 2 bases and J by 0 bases, with 5 bases left in between. The CDR3 runs 13 residues. Germline CDR1 and CDR2: SGHVS and FQNEAQ.

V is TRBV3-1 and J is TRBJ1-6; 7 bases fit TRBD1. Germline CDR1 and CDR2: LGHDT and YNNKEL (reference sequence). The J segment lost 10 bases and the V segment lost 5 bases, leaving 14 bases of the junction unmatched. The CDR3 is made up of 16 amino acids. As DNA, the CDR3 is TGTGCCAGCAGCAGAAGACAGGGCGGGGCGGGATCACCCCTCCACTTT. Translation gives CASSRRQGGAGSPLHF. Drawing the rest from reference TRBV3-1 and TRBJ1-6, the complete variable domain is DTAVSQTPKYLVTQMGNDKSIKCEQNLGHDTMYWYKQDSKKFLKIMFSYNNKELIINETVPNRFSPKSPDKAHLNLHINSLELGDSAVYFCASSRRQGGAGSPLHFGNGTRLTVT.

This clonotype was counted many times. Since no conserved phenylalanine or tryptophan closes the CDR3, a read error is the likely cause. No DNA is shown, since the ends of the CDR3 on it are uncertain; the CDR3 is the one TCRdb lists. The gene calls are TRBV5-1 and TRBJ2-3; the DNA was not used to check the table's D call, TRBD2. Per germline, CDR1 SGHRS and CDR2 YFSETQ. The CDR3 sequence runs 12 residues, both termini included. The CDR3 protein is CASSLDGGLADI.

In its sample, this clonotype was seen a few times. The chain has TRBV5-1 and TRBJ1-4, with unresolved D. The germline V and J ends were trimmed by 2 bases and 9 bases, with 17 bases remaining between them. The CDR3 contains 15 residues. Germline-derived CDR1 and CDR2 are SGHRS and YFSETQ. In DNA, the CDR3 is TGCGCCAGCAGCTTTGAACCGCGCGAGGATCAAAAACTGTTTTTT. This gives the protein CASSFEPREDQKLFF.

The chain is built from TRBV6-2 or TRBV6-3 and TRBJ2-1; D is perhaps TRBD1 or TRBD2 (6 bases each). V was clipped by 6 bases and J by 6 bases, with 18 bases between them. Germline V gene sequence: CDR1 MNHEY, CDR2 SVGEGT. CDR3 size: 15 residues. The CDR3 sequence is CASSLPRGPSNEQFF. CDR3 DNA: TGTGCCAGCAGCCTCCCCCGGGGGCCCAGCAATGAGCAGTTCTTC.

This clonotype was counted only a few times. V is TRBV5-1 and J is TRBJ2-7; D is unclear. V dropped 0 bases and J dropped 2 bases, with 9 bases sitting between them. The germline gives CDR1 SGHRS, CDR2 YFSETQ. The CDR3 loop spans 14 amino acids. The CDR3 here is CASSLESETYEQYF. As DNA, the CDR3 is TGCGCCAGCAGCTTGGAATCAGAGACCTACGAGCAGTACTTC.

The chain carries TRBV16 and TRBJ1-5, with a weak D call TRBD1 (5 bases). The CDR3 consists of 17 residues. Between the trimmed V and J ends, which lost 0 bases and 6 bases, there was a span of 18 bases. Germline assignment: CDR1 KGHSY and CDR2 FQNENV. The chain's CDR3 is CASSQSSGPGRAQPQHF. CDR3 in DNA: TGTGCCAGCAGCCAATCATCCGGGCCAGGGAGGGCTCAGCCCCAGCATTTT.

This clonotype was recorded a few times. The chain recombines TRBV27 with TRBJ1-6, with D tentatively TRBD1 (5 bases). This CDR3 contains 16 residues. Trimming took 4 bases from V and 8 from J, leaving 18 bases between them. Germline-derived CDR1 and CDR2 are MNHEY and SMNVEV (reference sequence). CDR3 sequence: CASSYGTGKGDSPLHF. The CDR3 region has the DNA TGTGCCAGCAGTTATGGAACAGGAAAGGGCGATTCACCCCTCCACTTT.

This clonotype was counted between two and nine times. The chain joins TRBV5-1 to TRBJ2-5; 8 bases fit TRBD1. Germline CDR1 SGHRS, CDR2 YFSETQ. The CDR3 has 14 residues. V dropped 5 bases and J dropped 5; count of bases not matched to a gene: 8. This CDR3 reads CASRQAGGAETQYF. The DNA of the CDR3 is TGCGCCAGCAGACAAGCAGGGGGCGCGGAGACCCAGTACTTC. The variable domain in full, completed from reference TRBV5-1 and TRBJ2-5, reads KAGVTQTPRYLIKTRGQQVTLSCSPISGHRSVSWYQQTPGQGLQFLFEYFSETQRNKGNFPGRFSGRQFSNSRSEMNVSTLELGDSALYLCASRQAGGAETQYFGPGTRLLVL.

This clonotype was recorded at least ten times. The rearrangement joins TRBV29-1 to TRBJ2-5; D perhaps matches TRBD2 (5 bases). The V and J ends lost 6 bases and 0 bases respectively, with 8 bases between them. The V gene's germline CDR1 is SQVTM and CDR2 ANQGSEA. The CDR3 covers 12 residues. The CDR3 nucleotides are TGCAGCGTGGGAGCCTACCAAGAGACCCAGTACTTC. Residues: CSVGAYQETQYF. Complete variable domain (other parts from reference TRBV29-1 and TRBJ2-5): SAVISQKPSRDICQRGTSLTIQCQVDSQVTMMFWYRQQPGQSLTLIATANQGSEATYESGFVIDKFPISRPNLTFSTLTVSNMSPEDSSIYLCSVGAYQETQYFGPGTRLLVL.

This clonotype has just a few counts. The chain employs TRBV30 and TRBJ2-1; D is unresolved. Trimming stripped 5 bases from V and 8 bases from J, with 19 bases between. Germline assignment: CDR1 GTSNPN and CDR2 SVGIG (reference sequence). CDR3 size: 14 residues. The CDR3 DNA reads TGTGCCTGGTCGGCAGGCCAGTTTTTCGATGAGCAGTTCTTC. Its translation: CAWSAGQFFDEQFF. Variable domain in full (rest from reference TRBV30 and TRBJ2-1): SQTIHQWPATLVQPVGSPLSLECTVEGTSNPNLYWYRQAAGRGLQLLFYSVGIGQISSEVPQNLSASRPQDRQFILSSKKLLLSDSGFYLCAWSAGQFFDEQFFGPGTRLTVL.

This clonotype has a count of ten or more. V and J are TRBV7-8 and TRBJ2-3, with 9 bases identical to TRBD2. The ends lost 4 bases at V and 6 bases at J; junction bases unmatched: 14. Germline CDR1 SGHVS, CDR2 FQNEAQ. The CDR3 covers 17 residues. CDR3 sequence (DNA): TGTGCCAGCAGCTCCTCGGGCCTAGCGGGGAGTAGGGATACGCAGTATTTT. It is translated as CASSSSGLAGSRDTQYF.

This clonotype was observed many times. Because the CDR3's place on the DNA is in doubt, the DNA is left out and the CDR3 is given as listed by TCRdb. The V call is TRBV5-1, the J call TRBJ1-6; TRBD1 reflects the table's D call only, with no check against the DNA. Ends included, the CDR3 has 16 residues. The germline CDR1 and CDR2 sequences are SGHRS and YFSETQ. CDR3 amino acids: CASSQTGVGPGSPLHF.

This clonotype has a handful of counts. This CDR3 reads CACPGQGADGELFF. CDR3 sequence (DNA): TGTGCCTGCCCCGGCCAGGGGGCCGATGGGGAGCTGTTTTTT. This chain links TRBV21-1 with TRBJ2-2; TRBD1 was called by the table and not checked on the DNA. TRBV21-1 is reported as a pseudogene. The CDR3 totals 14 residues.

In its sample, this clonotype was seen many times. The DNA for the CDR3 is TGTGCCAGCAGCAATCCCGGCACTGAAGCTTTCTTT. Its translation: CASSNPGTEAFF. The rearrangement uses TRBV6-2 or TRBV6-3 and TRBJ1-1, with no clear D. Looked up from germline, CDR1 is MNHEY and CDR2 is SVGEGT. The CDR3 runs to 12 residues. The V and J ends lost 6 bases and 4 bases respectively, with 9 bases between them.

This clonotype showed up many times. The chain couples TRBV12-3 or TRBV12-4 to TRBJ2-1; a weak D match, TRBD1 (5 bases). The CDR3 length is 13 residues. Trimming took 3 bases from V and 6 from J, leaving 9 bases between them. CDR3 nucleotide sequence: TGTGCCAGCAGTTTTCAGGGTCCCAATGAGCAGTTCTTC. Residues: CASSFQGPNEQFF.

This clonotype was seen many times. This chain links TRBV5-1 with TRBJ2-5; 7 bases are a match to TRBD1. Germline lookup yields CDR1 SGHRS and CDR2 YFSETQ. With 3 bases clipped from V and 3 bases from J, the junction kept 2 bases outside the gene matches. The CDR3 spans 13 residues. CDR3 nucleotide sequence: TGCGCCAGCAGCTCGGGACAGAAAGAGACCCAGTACTTC. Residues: CASSSGQKETQYF.

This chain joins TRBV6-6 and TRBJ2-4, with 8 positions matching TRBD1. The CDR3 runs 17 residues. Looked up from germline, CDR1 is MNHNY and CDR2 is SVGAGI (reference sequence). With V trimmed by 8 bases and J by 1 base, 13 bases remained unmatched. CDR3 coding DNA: TGTGCCAGCCGACCACCCCAGGACAGGGAGGCCAAAAACATTCAGTACTTC. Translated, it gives CASRPPQDREAKNIQYF.

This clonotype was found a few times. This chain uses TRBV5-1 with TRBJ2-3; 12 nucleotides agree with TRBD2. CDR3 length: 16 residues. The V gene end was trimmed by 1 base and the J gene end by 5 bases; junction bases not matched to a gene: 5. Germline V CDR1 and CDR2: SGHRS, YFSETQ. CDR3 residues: CASSLWGLAGEDTQYF. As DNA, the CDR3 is TGCGCCAGCAGCTTGTGGGGACTAGCGGGTGAAGATACGCAGTATTTT.

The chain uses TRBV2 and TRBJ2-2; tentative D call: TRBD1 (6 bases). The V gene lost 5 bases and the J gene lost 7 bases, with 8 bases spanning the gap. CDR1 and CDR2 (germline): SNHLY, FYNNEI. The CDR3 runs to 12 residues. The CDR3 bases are TGTGCCAGCAGTCAGGGGTACGGGGAGCTGTTTTTT. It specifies CASSQGYGELFF. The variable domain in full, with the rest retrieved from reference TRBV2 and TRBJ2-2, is EPEVTQTPSHQVTQMGQEVILRCVPISNHLYFYWYRQILGQKVEFLVSFYNNEISEKSEIFDDQFSVERPDGSNFTLKIRSTKLEDSAMYFCASSQGYGELFFGEGSRLTVL.